A selection of T cell receptor beta chains follows, all from one sample in a study of brain metastases from non-small cell lung cancer. Method: immunoSEQ multiplex PCR; TCRdb's copy keeps in-frame clones and lacks some. The sample has 4,300 or so clones; around 83% are singletons. Sequencing input: primary lung tumor tissue. The receptors were sampled from a donor aged 40 or over with non-small cell lung cancer. Each CDR3 is given with its conserved first and last residue. The D gene is left open where the match is weak. Size values are once, few and many counts, or a class for expanded clones, and some rows have none.

J gene	D gene	clone size	V gene	CDR3 protein	CDR3 DNA
TRBJ2-3	-	-	TRBV6-4	CASSDGPTDTQYF	TGTGCCAGCAGTGATGGACCCACAGATACGCAGTATTTT
TRBJ1-2	TRBD1	once	TRBV14	CASSQLRQGVLSF	TGTGCCAGCAGCCAATTGAGACAGGGAGTTCTAAGCTTC
TRBJ1-5	-	-	TRBV5-1	CASSLGPNQPQHF	TGCGCCAGCAGCTTGGGGCCGAATCAGCCCCAGCATTTT
TRBJ1-1	-	-	TRBV12-3/TRBV12-4	CASSRRGDAEAFF	TGTGCCAGCAGCCGTCGGGGGGACGCTGAAGCTTTCTTT
TRBJ2-4	-	-	TRBV4-3	CASSQELRDIQYF	TGCGCCAGCAGCCAAGAATTGCGGGACATTCAGTACTTC
TRBJ1-2	-	-	TRBV6-5	CASSYDGEGYTF	TGTGCCAGCAGCTATGACGGAGAGGGCTACACCTTC
TRBJ1-5	-	-	TRBV12-3/TRBV12-4	CASRAGTYQPQHF	TGTGCCAGCAGGGCCGGGACATATCAGCCCCAGCATTTT
TRBJ1-4	-	few	TRBV19	CASSAALINEKLFF	TGTGCCAGTAGTGCGGCCCTTATTAATGAAAAACTGTTTTTT
TRBJ1-1	-	-	TRBV2	CASSVEGLNTEVFF	TGTGCCAGCAGTGTGGAAGGGTTGAACACTGAAGTTTTCTTT
TRBJ2-5	-	-	TRBV6-2/TRBV6-3	CASSWVETQYF	TGTGCCAGCAGTTGGGTGGAGACCCAGTACTTC
TRBJ2-3	TRBD1	-	TRBV5-1	CASRTGPGSDTQYF	TGCGCCAGCAGGACAGGGCCTGGGTCAGATACGCAGTATTTT
TRBJ2-4	-	-	TRBV6-5	CASKEGGIQYF	TGTGCCAGCAAGGAGGGAGGCATTCAGTACTTC
TRBJ2-1	-	-	TRBV9	CASSEGTGDEQFF	TGTGCCAGCAGCGAGGGGACTGGGGATGAGCAGTTCTTC
TRBJ2-3	-	-	TRBV24-1	CATSVRTDTDTQYF	TGTGCCACCAGTGTGAGGACAGACACAGATACGCAGTATTTT
TRBJ1-1	TRBD1	-	TRBV19	CASQDRGRFTEAFF	TGTGCCAGTCAGGACAGGGGAAGATTCACTGAAGCTTTCTTT
TRBJ2-2	-	-	TRBV7-3	CASSLQQGGGELFF	TGTGCCAGCAGCTTACAACAGGGCGGCGGGGAGCTGTTTTTT
TRBJ1-3	-	-	TRBV12-3/TRBV12-4	CASSFAGNTIYF	TGTGCCAGCAGTTTCGCTGGAAACACCATATATTTT
TRBJ1-4	-	-	TRBV5-1	CASSLGTGNEKLFF	TGCGCCAGCAGCTTAGGAACAGGCAATGAAAAACTGTTTTTT
TRBJ1-1	TRBD1	-	TRBV5-1	CASSFDRGASTEAFF	TGCGCCAGCAGCTTCGACAGGGGCGCTAGCACTGAAGCTTTCTTT
TRBJ1-1	-	once	TRBV6-5	CASSFTGNTEAFF	TGTGCCAGCAGTTTTACAGGGAACACTGAAGCTTTCTTT
TRBJ2-4	-	-	TRBV20-1	CSAPQGDIQYF	TGCAGTGCTCCCCAAGGGGACATTCAGTACTTC
TRBJ1-2	-	-	TRBV9	CASSDQGWGYTF	TGTGCCAGTAGCGACCAGGGTTGGGGCTACACCTTC
TRBJ1-5	TRBD1	-	TRBV10-3	CAISEGQGDQPQHF	TGTGCCATCAGTGAAGGACAGGGGGATCAGCCCCAGCATTTT
TRBJ2-1	-	-	TRBV29-1	CSIVGLWGKAYNEQFF	TGCAGCATTGTGGGGCTTTGGGGGAAGGCCTACAATGAGCAGTTCTTC
TRBJ1-1	-	few	TRBV7-2	CASSLDRLRTEAFF	TGTGCCAGCTCCTTAGACAGACTTAGGACTGAAGCTTTCTTT
TRBJ2-5	-	-	TRBV7-9	CASSLVGNWGETQYF	TGTGCCAGCAGCTTAGTTGGAAACTGGGGAGAGACCCAGTACTTC
TRBJ1-2	-	once	TRBV7-6	CASSLSAAGDNYGYTF	TGTGCCAGCAGCTTATCCGCGGCAGGGGATAACTATGGCTACACCTTC
TRBJ2-1	TRBD2	-	TRBV29-1	CSVYGLAGVDEQFF	TGCAGCGTTTACGGACTAGCGGGGGTCGATGAGCAGTTCTTC
TRBJ2-2	-	-	TRBV6-5	CASREFLGGELFF	TGTGCCAGCAGGGAGTTCCTAGGCGGGGAGCTGTTTTTT
TRBJ1-2	-	-	TRBV19	CASNWGVGGYTF	TGTGCCAGTAATTGGGGAGTCGGGGGCTACACCTTC
TRBJ2-3	TRBD2	once	TRBV20-1	CSASPGTSSDTQYF	TGCAGTGCTAGTCCCGGGACTAGTTCGGATACGCAGTATTTT
TRBJ2-1	-	-	TRBV4-3	CASSHAKDTSYYNEQFF	TGCGCCAGCAGCCACGCCAAGGACACCTCTTACTACAATGAGCAGTTCTTC
TRBJ1-1	-	-	TRBV18	CASSPGNMNTEAFF	TGTGCCAGCTCACCAGGCAACATGAACACTGAAGCTTTCTTT
TRBJ2-5	-	-	TRBV3-1/TRBV3-2	CASSQDRIGGETQYF	TGTGCCAGCAGCCAAGATAGAATAGGGGGAGAGACCCAGTACTTC
TRBJ1-3	-	-	TRBV4-3	CASSQAQGNTIYF	TGCGCCAGCAGCCAAGCTCAAGGAAACACCATATATTTT
TRBJ1-5	-	-	TRBV6-5	CASSELNPKNQPQHF	TGTGCCAGCAGCGAGCTGAATCCAAAAAATCAGCCCCAGCATTTT
TRBJ2-1	-	-	TRBV13	CASSSFTGSGYNEQFF	TGTGCCAGCAGCTCCTTTACAGGTTCAGGATACAATGAGCAGTTCTTC
TRBJ1-1	TRBD1	-	TRBV14	CASSQGTGWDTEAFF	TGTGCCAGCAGCCAAGGGACAGGGTGGGACACTGAAGCTTTCTTT
TRBJ2-5	-	-	TRBV13	CASSFPREETQYF	TGTGCCAGCAGCTTTCCTAGGGAAGAGACCCAGTACTTC
TRBJ1-3	TRBD1	-	TRBV20-1	CSAPGGDTIYF	TGCAGTGCTCCAGGGGGGGACACCATATATTTT
TRBJ1-1	-	-	TRBV5-1	CASSLFGETEAFF	TGCGCCAGCAGCTTGTTTGGGGAAACTGAAGCTTTCTTT
TRBJ1-1	-	-	TRBV2	CASRVAMNTEAFF	TGTGCCAGCAGGGTAGCCATGAACACTGAAGCTTTCTTT